Presented here are 4 T cell receptor beta chains from one specimen sequenced in a study of T-cell memory formation after mild COVID-19. TCRdb re-analysed the 5' RACE reads in MiXCR, keeping a single row per CDR3 protein. The data contain 200,000 to 250,000 distinct CDR3 sequences, approximately 10% of them seen just once; the ten biggest clones take up around 3.4%. The sequenced material came from PBMCs or a T cell subset sorted from them (not recorded which). The receptors here all came from a man between 18 and 35 years old who had mild COVID-19 (a few samples of this study predate the infection). Cell type and time point are not known.

This clonotype was seen repeatedly, ten times or more. This rearrangement joins TRBV6-5 to TRBJ1-2; D unclear. The CDR3 is made up of 13 amino acids. The V gene lost 0 bases and the J gene lost 5 bases, with 7 bases spanning the gap. The germline CDR1 and CDR2 sequences are MNHEY and SVGAGI. CDR3 region: CASSYSRGYGYTF. The CDR3 DNA sequence: TGTGCCAGCAGTTACTCGAGAGGTTATGGCTACACCTTC.

There are many counts of this clonotype. The V and J genes are TRBV5-6 and TRBJ2-5; D is perhaps TRBD1 (6 bases). This CDR3 comprises 17 residues. The V and J ends lost 4 bases and 5 bases respectively, with 24 bases between them. Germline V lookup: CDR1 SGHDT, CDR2 YYEEEE. The DNA for the CDR3 is TGTGCCAGCAGCACACCGCCAGGGAATCTGGGGGCGGAGACCCAGTACTTC. It translates to CASSTPPGNLGAETQYF.

In this sample, this clonotype turned up a few times. J is TRBJ2-1 and V is TRBV12-3 or TRBV12-4; 8 bases map to TRBD2. V shed 7 bases and J 4 bases; nucleotides not matched to a gene: 3. This CDR3 region has 13 residues. The CDR3 DNA follows: TGTGCCAGCACGGAGCGGGGGTACAATGAGCAGTTCTTC. Protein sequence: CASTERGYNEQFF.

The chain employs TRBV30 and TRBJ2-5; 7 bases fit TRBD2. V lost 3 bases, J lost 5 bases, and 6 bases stayed unmatched. The CDR3 covers 13 residues. Per the germline V gene, CDR1 is GTSNPN and CDR2 is SVGIG (reference sequence). The CDR3 DNA follows: TGTGCCTGGAGCGTTGTGGGAGGGGAGACCCAGTACTTC. Protein product: CAWSVVGGETQYF.